Below are 30 T cell receptor beta chains sequenced from a single sample in a study of response to subunit inactivated influenza vaccine. TCRdb reprocessed the RT-PCR reads via MiXCR and lists one record per CDR3 protein. In the table there are roughly 520,000 distinct CDR3 sequences, about 25% of which are singletons. Here the sequenced sample was CD4+ T cells sorted from PBMCs, taken about 5 days after vaccination. Source of these receptors: a man aged 50 or older who received an inactivated influenza vaccine.

The V and J genes are TRBV20-1 and TRBJ2-1, with TRBD2 as a possible D gene (5 bases). This CDR3 region has 14 residues. CDR1 and CDR2 (germline): DFQATT, SNEGSKA (reference sequence). The germline V and J ends were trimmed by 3 bases and 2 bases, with 11 bases remaining between them. Here the CDR3 reads CSARRDWPYNEQFF. The CDR3 coding sequence is TGCAGTGCTAGGAGGGATTGGCCCTACAATGAGCAGTTCTTC.

This clonotype was detected only a few times. Written as DNA, the CDR3 is TGTGCCAGCAGCTTGCTGACAGCCCGAAGCACTGAAGCTTTCTTT. This sequence encodes CASSLLTARSTEAFF. The chain joins TRBV5-6 to TRBJ1-1, with D perhaps TRBD1 (5 bases). Trimming took 1 base from V and 4 from J, leaving 14 bases between them. CDR1 is SGHDT, CDR2 YYEEEE, per germline. The CDR3 loop spans 15 amino acids.

This clonotype turned up a few times. The rearrangement uses TRBV20-1 and TRBJ2-3, with 9 bases fitting TRBD2. Per the germline V gene, CDR1 is DFQATT and CDR2 is SNEGSKA (reference sequence). This CDR3 spans 15 amino acids. V gave up 4 bases and J gave up 1 base; unmatched junction bases: 6. The CDR3 nucleotides are TGCAGTGCTATCCATAGCGGGAGAGGCACAGATACGCAGTATTTT. Its protein is CSAIHSGRGTDTQYF.

The chain has TRBV5-1 and TRBJ2-7, with TRBD1 matching over 9 bases. The CDR3 spans 14 residues. V lost 10 bases and J lost 2; bases outside the gene matches: 10. Germline CDR1 is SGHRS and CDR2 is YFSETQ. Written as DNA, the CDR3 is TGCGCCTCCCATACCGGGACAGGGACCTACGAGCAGTACTTC. Protein sequence: CASHTGTGTYEQYF.

This clonotype came up a few times. V usage is TRBV29-1 and J usage is TRBJ2-1; 8 bases fit TRBD2. From germline, CDR1 is SQVTM and CDR2 ANQGSEA. V was pared by 4 bases and J by 6 bases, with 8 bases of the junction left unmatched. The CDR3 length is 14 residues. CDR3 nucleotide sequence: TGCAGCGTTGGTTCGGGAGGGATACTCAATGAGCAGTTCTTC. It encodes CSVGSGGILNEQFF.

This rearrangement joins TRBV15 to TRBJ2-1, with 11 bases that match TRBD2. The V segment lost 0 bases and the J segment 0 bases; nucleotides outside the gene matches: 4. CDR3 size: 18 residues. Germline lookup yields CDR1 LNHNV and CDR2 YYDKDF (reference sequence). DNA for the CDR3: TGTGCCACCAGCAGAGATCGACTAGCGGGGCCCTCCTACAATGAGCAGTTCTTC. Its protein product is CATSRDRLAGPSYNEQFF.

This clonotype was seen a handful of times. As DNA, the CDR3 is TGTGCCAGCAGTAAGGGGGCTGGTAACTATGGCTACACCTTC. This translates into CASSKGAGNYGYTF. This rearrangement joins TRBV12-3 or TRBV12-4 to TRBJ1-2; 7 positions match TRBD1. The CDR3 totals 14 residues. The J segment lost 1 base and the V segment lost 5 bases, leaving 4 bases of the junction unmatched.

This clonotype turned up a few times. The chain employs TRBV7-2 and TRBJ2-2; 10 nucleotides line up with TRBD2. With V trimmed by 4 bases and J by 3 bases, 2 bases remained unmatched. CDR1 SGHTA and CDR2 FQGNSA come from the germline V gene. This CDR3 comprises 15 residues. The CDR3 nucleotides are TGTGCCAGCAGCTCTAGCGGGAGCTACACCGGGGAGCTGTTTTTT. This sequence encodes CASSSSGSYTGELFF.

V and J are TRBV28 and TRBJ1-1; D is ambiguous. CDR1 MDHEN and CDR2 SYDVKM come from the germline V gene. V dropped 3 bases and J dropped 1 base, with 12 bases sitting between them. This CDR3 is built from 15 residues. CDR3 residues: CASSFLLSRNTEAFF. The CDR3 DNA sequence: TGTGCCAGCAGTTTCCTACTTAGTCGGAACACTGAAGCTTTCTTT.

V usage is TRBV28 and J usage is TRBJ2-5; D call uncertain. Trimming pared 7 bases from V and 8 bases from J, leaving 17 bases between. CDR1 is MDHEN and CDR2 is SYDVKM in the germline V gene. There are 13 residues in the CDR3. The CDR3, as DNA: TGTGCCAGCAATAGCTTGGATCGCGACACCCAGTACTTC. This sequence encodes CASNSLDRDTQYF.

With respect to this clonotype: At one end the junction does not follow the germline gene, possibly because of a read error. J is TRBJ2-2 and V is TRBV5-1; D might be TRBD1 (6 bases). CDR1 and CDR2 from the germline V gene are SGHRS and YFSETQ. This CDR3 is built from 14 residues. CDR3 sequence (DNA): TGCGTCAGCAGCAAGGGACAGAACACCGGGGAGCTGTTTTTT. Translation gives CVSSKGQNTGELFF.

This chain connects TRBV10-3 to TRBJ2-2, with 7 bases matching TRBD1. Unmatched junction bases numbered 1, after V lost 2 bases and J lost 1 base. Germline V CDR1 and CDR2: ENHRY, SYGVKD. This CDR3 has 15 amino acids. The CDR3 loop reads CAISETGVNTGELFF. The CDR3 DNA reads TGTGCCATCAGTGAGACAGGGGTGAACACCGGGGAGCTGTTTTTT.

This clonotype has only a few counts. The chain is built from TRBV20-1 and TRBJ2-7; TRBD1 might be the D (5 bases). V lost 4 bases and J 2 bases, leaving 15 bases between the germline ends. The CDR3 has 14 amino acids. Per germline, CDR1 DFQATT and CDR2 SNEGSKA (reference sequence). CDR3 sequence reads: CSATQVLVAYEQYF. DNA of the CDR3: TGCAGTGCTACACAGGTCCTGGTAGCCTACGAGCAGTACTTC.

This clonotype was observed a few times. The V call is TRBV7-3, the J call TRBJ2-3; 10 bases are a match to TRBD2. Germline CDR1 reads SGHTA; CDR2 reads FQGTGA. There are 17 residues in the CDR3. V was clipped by 1 base and J by 5 bases; unmatched bases: 9. This chain's CDR3 is CASSLRPSGSGIDTQYF. The CDR3 DNA follows: TGTGCCAGCAGCTTAAGGCCTAGCGGGAGCGGTATAGATACGCAGTATTTT. The full variable domain, with the rest looked up from reference TRBV7-3 and TRBJ2-3, is GAGVSQTPSNKVTEKGKYVELRCDPISGHTALYWYRQSLGQGPEFLIYFQGTGAADDSGLPNDRFFAVRPEGSVSTLKIQRTERGDSAVYLCASSLRPSGSGIDTQYFGPGTRLTVL.

The V and J genes are TRBV6-5 and TRBJ1-1; no clear D gene. The CDR3 is 18 residues long. The germline gives CDR1 MNHEY, CDR2 SVGAGI. Between the trimmed V and J ends, which lost 0 bases and 0 bases, there was a span of 17 bases. The CDR3 DNA is TGTGCCAGCAGTTACTCAATACGAGGGCCCGGTATGAACACTGAAGCTTTCTTT. This sequence encodes CASSYSIRGPGMNTEAFF.

The rearrangement joins TRBV5-1 to TRBJ2-5, with D perhaps assigned TRBD1 or TRBD2 (5 bases each). The CDR3 has 16 amino acids. V was shortened by 4 bases and J by 5 bases, with 21 bases between the two germline ends. Per germline, CDR1 SGHRS and CDR2 YFSETQ. In DNA, the CDR3 is TGCGCCAGCAGCAAGCCTTCCGGGACCCAGGGCGAGACCCAGTACTTC. Translated, it gives CASSKPSGTQGETQYF.

This clonotype was detected only a few times. The genes are TRBV18 and TRBJ2-7, with 7 positions matching TRBD1. The ends lost 4 bases at V and 10 bases at J; junction bases unmatched: 13. The CDR3 length is 14 residues. Germline V CDR1 and CDR2: KGHSH, LQKENI. CDR3 amino acids: CASSREEGGSFQYF. In DNA, the CDR3 is TGTGCCAGCTCACGAGAAGAAGGGGGCTCGTTTCAGTACTTC.

The gene calls are TRBV19 and TRBJ2-6; D uncertain. Germline CDR1 LNHDA, CDR2 SQIVND (reference sequence). V lost 9 bases and J 0 bases, leaving 18 bases between the germline ends. CDR3 length: 17 residues. CDR3 loop: CASRERQKTSGANVLTF. The CDR3 DNA is TGTGCCAGCCGAGAAAGGCAAAAAACCTCTGGGGCCAACGTCCTGACTTTC.

The table lists this clonotype with a few counts. The chain combines TRBV20-1 with TRBJ2-1; 8 positions match TRBD2. V shed 0 bases, J shed 8 bases, and the junction held 9 bases outside the gene matches. Per germline, CDR1 DFQATT and CDR2 SNEGSKA (reference sequence). The CDR3 runs to 15 residues. The CDR3 reads CSAREGGGPRDEQFF. Written as DNA, the CDR3 is TGCAGTGCTAGAGAGGGCGGGGGGCCCCGGGATGAGCAGTTCTTC.

The J gene is TRBJ2-2, the V gene TRBV28, with no clear D. The CDR3 runs to 12 residues. CDR1 and CDR2 from the germline V gene are MDHEN and SYDVKM. V lost 6 bases and J lost 6, with 8 bases in between. In DNA, the CDR3 is TGTGCCAGCAGCCCCCCCTCCGGGGAGCTGTTTTTT. Protein: CASSPPSGELFF.

This clonotype has more than one count but fewer than ten. The chain has TRBV12-3 or TRBV12-4 and TRBJ2-5, with D perhaps matching TRBD2 (5 bases). The ends were cut back, 7 bases at V and 3 bases at J, with 12 bases in the middle. This CDR3 comprises 13 residues. The CDR3 DNA sequence: TGTGCCAGCAACCGAGGGAGTGAAGAGACCCAGTACTTC. It translates to CASNRGSEETQYF.

In this sample, this clonotype turned up a few times. The CDR3 loop reads CASSMGPSNYGYTF. In DNA, the CDR3 is TGTGCCAGCAGTATGGGCCCCTCTAACTATGGCTACACCTTC. J is TRBJ1-2 and V is TRBV6-1; D is uncertain. Trimming shortened V by 5 bases and J by 0 bases, and 10 bases separated the two germline ends. Germline V gives CDR1 MNHNS, CDR2 SASEGT. CDR3 length: 14 amino acids.

The rearrangement links TRBV4-1 to TRBJ1-4; 9 nucleotides agree with TRBD1. Germline V lookup: CDR1 MGHRA, CDR2 YSYEKL. The V segment lost 2 bases and the J segment 11 bases; nucleotides outside the gene matches: 9. The CDR3 consists of 15 residues. In DNA form, the CDR3 reads TGCGCCAGCAGCCAACCGGGACAGGGCCTTGCCAAACTGTTTTTT. Residues: CASSQPGQGLAKLFF.

This chain joins TRBV20-1 and TRBJ2-7; D possibly corresponds to TRBD1 (6 bases). The CDR3 contains 13 residues. Per the germline V gene, CDR1 is DFQATT and CDR2 is SNEGSKA (reference sequence). The germline V and J ends were trimmed by 4 bases and 7 bases, with 17 bases remaining between them. In DNA, the CDR3 is TGCAGTGCTAAGAGGGACATGGCCCGGGAGCAGTACTTC. It specifies CSAKRDMAREQYF.

This clonotype occurred many times. This chain connects TRBV7-8 to TRBJ2-1; TRBD2 matches at 12 bases. The CDR3 is 16 amino acids. The ends lost 1 base at V and 3 bases at J; junction bases unmatched: 1. The V gene's germline CDR1 is SGHVS and CDR2 FQNEAQ. DNA of the CDR3: TGTGCCAGCAGCTTAGGGGGACTAGCGGGCTACAATGAGCAGTTCTTC. Residues: CASSLGGLAGYNEQFF.

The table lists this clonotype with a few counts. This sequence joins TRBV5-5 and TRBJ1-5; 9 positions match TRBD1. V dropped 5 bases and J dropped 6; count of bases not matched to a gene: 6. The length of the CDR3 is 14 residues. Germline CDR1 and CDR2: SGHKS and YYEKEE (reference sequence). This CDR3 reads CASRIQGARQPQHF. CDR3 DNA: TGTGCCAGCAGAATACAGGGGGCGCGTCAGCCCCAGCATTTT. The variable domain in full, completed from reference TRBV5-5 and TRBJ1-5, reads DAGVTQSPTHLIKTRGQQVTLRCSPISGHKSVSWYQQVLGQGPQFIFQYYEKEERGRGNFPDRFSARQFPNYSSELNVNALLLGDSALYLCASRIQGARQPQHFGDGTRLSIL.

This chain connects TRBV11-1 to TRBJ2-3; D is ambiguous. Trimming removed 5 bases at V and 2 bases at J, with 23 bases between. The CDR3 is 18 amino acids. Germline-derived CDR1 and CDR2 are SGHAT and FQDESV (reference sequence). The CDR3 sequence: CASSNAGSASVATDTQYF. CDR3 DNA sequence: TGTGCCAGCAGCAATGCTGGTTCAGCAAGCGTAGCCACAGATACGCAGTATTTT.

The gene calls are TRBV7-2 and TRBJ2-3, with unresolved D. V was cut by 7 bases and J by 6 bases, with 11 bases left in between. The germline V gene encodes CDR1 SGHTA and CDR2 FQGNSA. The CDR3 is 12 residues long. As DNA, the CDR3 is TGTGCCAGCAACTCCGTGGCCGATACGCAGTATTTT. It yields the protein CASNSVADTQYF.

The chain couples TRBV20-1 to TRBJ2-2; 7 nucleotides align to TRBD1. V dropped 0 bases and J dropped 5; count of bases not matched to a gene: 3. Germline CDR1 reads DFQATT; CDR2 reads SNEGSKA (reference sequence). The CDR3 extends over 14 amino acids. This chain's CDR3 is CSAREYRGTGELFF. The CDR3 bases are TGCAGTGCTAGAGAGTACAGGGGTACCGGGGAGCTGTTTTTT.

This clonotype was counted only a few times. The V and J genes are TRBV5-1 and TRBJ1-1; D remains unclear. Trimming stripped 3 bases from V and 7 bases from J, with 13 bases between. This CDR3 is built from 13 residues. Germline CDR1 is SGHRS and CDR2 is YFSETQ. The CDR3 bases are TGCGCCAGCAGCTATAATCCGAGTCGTGAAGCTTTCTTT. Its translation is CASSYNPSREAFF.